This T cell receptor beta chain was observed in a study of T cell changes during pregnancy in multiple sclerosis. The CDR3 is 13 residues long. Trimming took 1 base from V and 8 from J, leaving 10 bases between them. Germline V gives CDR1 SGHNT, CDR2 YYREEE (reference sequence). Sequencing was performed with immunoSEQ multiplex PCR; in TCRdb, only in-frame clones are kept and a portion is missing. The sample has tens of thousands of clones; about 92% are singletons. The J gene is TRBJ2-1, the V gene TRBV5-4, with a weak D call TRBD1 (5 bases). The sample here was CD4+ T cells from peripheral blood mononuclear cells, taken in the second trimester of pregnancy. This TCR derives from a female donor with multiple sclerosis, enrolled in a pregnancy study. CDR3 protein: CASSLSAGYEQFF. CDR3 nucleotide sequence: TGTGCCAGCAGCTTGAGCGCAGGGTATGAGCAGTTCTTC.